The T cell receptor beta chain described here comes from a study of blood T cell repertoires in COVID-19. The CDR3 covers 16 residues. The ends were cut back, 1 base at V and 4 bases at J, with 13 bases in the middle. Germline V gene lookup returns CDR1 SEHNR and CDR2 FQNEAQ (reference sequence). TCRdb's copy holds only in-frame clones and misses some; the assay was immunoSEQ multiplex PCR. Of more than 100,000 clones in the sample, around 90% were seen once. What was sequenced was peripheral blood. The gene calls are TRBV7-9 and TRBJ2-2; maybe TRBD1 (6 bases). The sequence was obtained from an elderly woman in a cohort sampled during active COVID-19. For the CDR3, the DNA is TGTGCCAGCAGCTTAGGTTTGGGGGCGCGCACCGGGGAGCTGTTTTTT. Its translation is CASSLGLGARTGELFF.